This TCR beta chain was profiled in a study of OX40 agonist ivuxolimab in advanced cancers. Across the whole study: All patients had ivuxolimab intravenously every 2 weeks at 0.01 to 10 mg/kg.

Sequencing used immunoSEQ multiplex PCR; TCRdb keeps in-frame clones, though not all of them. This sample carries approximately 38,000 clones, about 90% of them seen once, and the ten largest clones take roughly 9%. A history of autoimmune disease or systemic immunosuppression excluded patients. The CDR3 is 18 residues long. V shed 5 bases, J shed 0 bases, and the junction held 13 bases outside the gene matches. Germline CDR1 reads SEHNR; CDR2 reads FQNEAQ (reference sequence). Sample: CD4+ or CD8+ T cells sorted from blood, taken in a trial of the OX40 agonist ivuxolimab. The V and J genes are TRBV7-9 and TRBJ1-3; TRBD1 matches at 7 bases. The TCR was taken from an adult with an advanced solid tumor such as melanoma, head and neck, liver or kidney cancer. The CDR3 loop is CASSTDRVTLSSGNTIYF. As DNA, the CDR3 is TGTGCCAGCAGCACAGACAGGGTAACTCTTTCCTCTGGAAACACCATATATTTT.